The rows below give T cell receptor beta chains drawn from one sample of a study of control samples from healthy donors and cancer patients. Profiled with immunoSEQ multiplex PCR; TCRdb holds only in-frame clones, not every one. Among around 100,000 clones listed, roughly 90% were seen once. Sample: blood. Receptor source: a woman aged 45-65 years in good health. Each CDR3 is given with its conserved first and last residue. The order of the fields is D gene, V gene, clone size, J gene, CDR3 DNA, CDR3 protein. D genes are given only for firm matches. The size of a clone is reported for some rows only, either as once, few or many, or as a class for expanded clones.

NA	TRBV5-1	few	TRBJ2-3	TGCGCCAGCAACGCAGACGGGGAAATCACAGATACGCAGTATTTT	CASNADGEITDTQYF
TRBD1	TRBV3-1/TRBV3-2	NA	TRBJ1-3	TGTGCCAGCAGCCAATTTTTGGCGGGACAGGGATTTGGAAACACCATATATTTT	CASSQFLAGQGFGNTIYF
NA	TRBV18	NA	TRBJ1-4	TGTGCCAGCTCACCACGGGATAGTAATGAAAAACTGTTTTTT	CASSPRDSNEKLFF
NA	TRBV7-2	few	TRBJ2-2	TGTGCCAGCAGCTTAGATCACGCAAGCTGGGAGCTGTTTTTT	CASSLDHASWELFF
NA	TRBV5-1	NA	TRBJ2-5	TGCGCCAGCAGCAACAGACATGATCAAGAGACCCAGTACTTC	CASSNRHDQETQYF
TRBD2	TRBV27	NA	TRBJ2-4	TGTGCCAGCAGTTTATCAGGGACTAGCGGGAGGAAATCCAAAAACATTCAGTACTTC	CASSLSGTSGRKSKNIQYF
NA	TRBV19	NA	TRBJ1-1	TGTGCCAGTAGTAGGAAAGTTTCAGGTGAAGGTGCAGCTTTCTTT	CASSRKVSGEGAAFF
TRBD2	TRBV29-1	NA	TRBJ2-1	TGCAGCCCCGTCCAGCGGGAGTTCAATGAGCAGTTCTTC	CSPVQREFNEQFF
NA	TRBV5-8	NA	TRBJ1-6	TGTGCCAGCAGCTTGACGGGTTTCGGACTTAGTTCGTCCCTCCACTTT	CASSLTGFGLSSSLHF
NA	TRBV10-3	NA	TRBJ2-7	TGTGCCATCAGTGACCCAGACAGGTTACTTCTCTACGAGCAGTACTTC	CAISDPDRLLLYEQYF
NA	TRBV24-1	NA	TRBJ2-5	TGTGCCACCAGTGCCCGTAGGGGGGCCTCCCTAGGGACCCAGTACTTC	CATSARRGASLGTQYF
NA	TRBV28	once	TRBJ1-1	TGTGCCAGCAGCCCTTGGGGCTCGGGCGCTGAAGCTTTCTTT	CASSPWGSGAEAFF
NA	TRBV9	NA	TRBJ1-1	TGTGCCAGCAGCGTAGAGGGGGAGACTGAAGCTTTCTTT	CASSVEGETEAFF
TRBD1	TRBV6-5	NA	TRBJ2-5	TGTGCCAGCACGTGGCAGGGGGCGGGAGAGACCCAGTACTTC	CASTWQGAGETQYF
NA	TRBV4-3	NA	TRBJ1-2	TGCGCCAGCAGCCAAGATGAGGAGTCTAACTATGGCTACACCTTC	CASSQDEESNYGYTF
TRBD2	TRBV23-1	NA	TRBJ2-1	TGCGCCAGCAGTCAGACTACTCCGGGACTAACCTACAATGAGCAGTTCTTC	CASSQTTPGLTYNEQFF
TRBD2	TRBV6-5	once	TRBJ2-3	TGTGCCAGCAGTTACGGGCCCGGGACTACGGCAGATACGCAGTATTTT	CASSYGPGTTADTQYF
NA	TRBV7-9	once	TRBJ2-7	TGTGCCAGCAGCTTAGGCCCCCCGGCCGGACGGAGGCACTACGAGCAGTACTTC	CASSLGPPAGRRHYEQYF
NA	TRBV10-3	few	TRBJ1-2	TGTGCCATCAGTAACAGGGTCGGAGAAAACTATGGCTACACCTTC	CAISNRVGENYGYTF
TRBD1	TRBV2	NA	TRBJ2-3	TGTGCCAGCAGTCAACAGGGGGCTGGAACAGATACGCAGTATTTT	CASSQQGAGTDTQYF
NA	TRBV14	NA	TRBJ1-5	TGTGCCAGCAGCCGCGCAGGGACGGGCAATCAGCCCCAGCATTTT	CASSRAGTGNQPQHF
TRBD2	TRBV13	NA	TRBJ2-7	TGTGCCCGGGCCCACGGGGGGGGACCCTACGAGCAGTACTTC	CARAHGGGPYEQYF
NA	TRBV6-4	NA	TRBJ1-6	TGTGCCAGCAGCCCCAGTTTCTCCTATAATTCACCCCTCCACTTT	CASSPSFSYNSPLHF
NA	TRBV9	NA	TRBJ1-1	TGTGCCAGCAGCGTTGGAGGGGATAGGTCTGAAGCTTTCTTT	CASSVGGDRSEAFF
NA	TRBV7-8	NA	TRBJ2-7	TGTGCCAGCAGCTTAACGGGCTACGAGCAGTACTTC	CASSLTGYEQYF
NA	TRBV5-1	NA	TRBJ2-1	TGCGCCAGCAGTCTAACGACGAATGAGCAGTTCTTC	CASSLTTNEQFF
TRBD2	TRBV7-9	NA	TRBJ2-3	TGTGCCAGCAGCTTATCTTCGCGGGGGAGCACAGATACGCAGTATTTT	CASSLSSRGSTDTQYF
NA	TRBV5-6	few	TRBJ1-5	TGTGCCAGCAGCTTTCAGGGGCAGCAGCAGCCCCAGCATTTT	CASSFQGQQQPQHF
NA	TRBV30	once	TRBJ1-6	TGTGCCTGGAGTGTAAATCCTGTTTCGGCCGCCCTCCACTTT	CAWSVNPVSAALHF
NA	TRBV5-4	large	TRBJ2-1	TGTGCCACTGAGGCCCCAACCCAGAATGAGCAGTTCTTC	CATEAPTQNEQFF
NA	TRBV27	NA	TRBJ1-2	TGTGCCAGCAGTACCTCCCCTCAGGGTATCCACTATGGCTACACCTTC	CASSTSPQGIHYGYTF
NA	TRBV13	once	TRBJ1-3	TGTGCCAGCAGCCGAGGCGAGATGTCTGGAAACACCATATATTTT	CASSRGEMSGNTIYF
NA	TRBV29-1	NA	TRBJ1-5	TGCAGCGGACTTGAGGGGGGCTACAATCAGCCCCAGCATTTT	CSGLEGGYNQPQHF
NA	TRBV29-1	NA	TRBJ2-5	TGCAGCGTCACTATGGATTCCCAGTACTTC	CSVTMDSQYF
TRBD1	TRBV7-2	NA	TRBJ2-5	TGTGCCAGCAGCACCCCGAGGGACAGGCGAGAGACCCAGTACTTC	CASSTPRDRRETQYF
NA	TRBV12-3/TRBV12-4	NA	TRBJ2-3	TGTGCCAGCAGTCTTACAGATACGCAGTATTTT	CASSLTDTQYF
TRBD1	TRBV4-1	NA	TRBJ1-1	TGCGCCAGCAGCGCGGACAGGGGCGGCACTGAAGCTTTCTTT	CASSADRGGTEAFF
NA	TRBV7-2	NA	TRBJ2-4	TGTGCCAGCAGGGCGAATAAGTTAGGGATAGCCAAAAACATTCAGTACTTC	CASRANKLGIAKNIQYF
NA	TRBV12-5	NA	TRBJ1-5	TGTGTCGGGGGTCAGCCCCAGCATTTT	CVGGQPQHF
NA	TRBV6-5	NA	TRBJ1-4	TGTGCCAGCAGTTACTCAGGCGGGGCCAAGCTTGAAAAACTGTTTTTT	CASSYSGGAKLEKLFF
NA	TRBV14	NA	TRBJ2-2	TGTGCCAGCAGCCGGCTTAGATGGCCGAACACCGGGGAGCTGTTTTTT	CASSRLRWPNTGELFF
NA	TRBV6-5	NA	TRBJ1-5	TGTGCCAGCAGCCGGGACACCAATCAGCCCCAGCATTTT	CASSRDTNQPQHF
NA	TRBV5-8	once	TRBJ2-5	TGTGCCAGCAGCCCTACAGGGTTAAGGGGGCAAGAGACCCAGTACTTC	CASSPTGLRGQETQYF